The 12 T cell receptor beta chains reported below all come from one sample, sequenced in a study of radiation and T cells in renal cell carcinoma. Profiling relied on immunoSEQ multiplex PCR, and the TCRdb table lists in-frame clones only, not all of them. The repertoire holds some 14,000 clones, with 64% as singletons. Documented treatment: 15 Gy SBRT to primary tumor, nephrectomy 4 weeks later. Here the sequenced sample was tumor tissue, taken from a patient whose treatment included radiotherapy and nephrectomy. These receptors all come from a woman between 65 and 79 years old with renal cell carcinoma.

This clone was observed a handful of times. The genes are TRBV27 and TRBJ2-4; the D gene is possibly TRBD2 (6 bases). CDR1 is MNHEY and CDR2 is SMNVEV in the germline V gene (reference sequence). The length of the CDR3 is 14 residues. Trimming took off 4 bases at V and 7 bases at J, with 14 bases between the two ends. The CDR3 protein is CASSSRVGRNIQYF. Written as DNA, the CDR3 is TGTGCCAGCAGTTCGCGGGTAGGGAGGAACATTCAGTACTTC.

This chain uses TRBV13 with TRBJ1-2; tentatively, D is TRBD1 (6 bases). Trimming removed 2 bases from V and 5 bases from J, with 12 bases in between. Germline V lookup: CDR1 PRHDT, CDR2 FYEKMQ (reference sequence). This CDR3 is 14 amino acids long. CDR3 loop: CASSLSQGRYGYTF. The CDR3 DNA reads as TGTGCCAGCAGCTTATCCCAGGGGAGATATGGCTACACCTTC.

In its sample, this clone is medium-sized. The sample holds other DNA sequences that translate to the same CDR3. The chain combines TRBV19 with TRBJ1-2, with TRBD1 identical over 10 bases. Germline CDR1 and CDR2: LNHDA and SQIVND (reference sequence). CDR3 size: 13 residues. J gave up 6 bases and V 6 bases, and 4 bases lay outside the gene matches. CDR3 in DNA: TGTGCCAGTAGCACGACAGGGGGCGATGGCTACACCTTC. Translating gives CASSTTGGDGYTF. Variable domain in full (rest from reference TRBV19 and TRBJ1-2): DGGITQSPKYLFRKEGQNVTLSCEQNLNHDAMYWYRQDPGQGLRLIYYSQIVNDFQKGDIAEGYSVSREKKESFPLTVTSAQKNPTAFYLCASSTTGGDGYTFGSGTRLTVV.

The V call is TRBV10-2, the J call TRBJ1-5; D uncertain. The germline V and J ends were trimmed by 3 bases and 7 bases, with 16 bases remaining between them. The CDR3 totals 15 residues. CDR1 and CDR2 from the germline V gene are WSHSY and SAAADI. As DNA, the CDR3 is TGCGCCAGCAGTGACGGACTGACGTTTAGCCAGCCCCAGCATTTT. It yields the protein CASSDGLTFSQPQHF.

The gene calls are TRBV28 and TRBJ2-7; 7 bases align to TRBD2. The V and J ends lost 3 bases and 3 bases, in that order; junction bases with no gene match: 11. The CDR3 spans 16 residues. The germline CDR1 and CDR2 sequences are MDHEN and SYDVKM. This CDR3 reads CASSFHLAELNYEQYF. The DNA for the CDR3 is TGTGCCAGCAGTTTCCACCTAGCGGAACTGAACTACGAGCAGTACTTC. Looking up the rest from reference TRBV28 and TRBJ2-7 gives the full variable domain: DVKVTQSSRYLVKRTGEKVFLECVQDMDHENMFWYRQDPGLGLRLIYFSYDVKMKEKGDIPEGYSVSREKKERFSLILESASTNQTSMYLCASSFHLAELNYEQYFGPGTRLTVT.

The V call is TRBV2, the J call TRBJ2-3; TRBD2 is a possible D gene (6 bases). Germline-derived CDR1 and CDR2 are SNHLY and FYNNEI. CDR3 length: 15 amino acids. V lost 3 bases and J lost 4, with 14 bases in between. Here the CDR3 DNA reads TGTGCCAGCAGTGAGGGTGCGGGATCGCCAGATACGCAGTATTTT. This gives the protein CASSEGAGSPDTQYF.

The chain links TRBV19 to TRBJ1-3; tentatively, D is TRBD1 (5 bases). This CDR3 spans 15 amino acids. V was cut by 6 bases and J by 1 base, with 13 bases left in between. The germline V gene encodes CDR1 LNHDA and CDR2 SQIVND (reference sequence). As DNA, the CDR3 is TGTGCCAGTAGCCTTTATGGGGGTTCTGGAAACACCATATATTTT. This encodes CASSLYGGSGNTIYF.

This clone was picked up a small number of times. The J gene is TRBJ2-3, the V gene TRBV4-1; 7 nucleotides match TRBD2. The J segment lost 0 bases and the V segment lost 4 bases, leaving 4 bases of the junction unmatched. Germline CDR1 MGHRA, CDR2 YSYEKL. The CDR3 consists of 15 residues. CDR3 residues: CASSRMGLSTDTQYF. The CDR3 DNA reads as TGCGCCAGCAGCCGGATGGGACTAAGCACAGATACGCAGTATTTT.

This chain connects TRBV4-1 to TRBJ2-7, with 7 bases that match TRBD2. This CDR3 contains 17 residues. J lost 2 bases, V lost 0 bases, and 10 bases had no gene match. The germline gives CDR1 MGHRA, CDR2 YSYEKL. The CDR3 here is CASSQDRRLADTYEQYF. CDR3 bases: TGCGCCAGCAGCCAAGATCGTAGGCTAGCGGATACCTACGAGCAGTACTTC.

As DNA, the CDR3 is TGCGCCAGCAGCCCGGGGGCCCAAGAGACCCAGTACTTC. As protein: CASSPGAQETQYF. The chain uses TRBV5-1 and TRBJ2-5; D might be TRBD1 or TRBD2, each matching 6 bases. V was trimmed by 4 bases and J by 1 base, leaving 8 bases between them. Germline values: CDR1 SGHRS, CDR2 YFSETQ. The CDR3 spans 13 residues.

This chain joins TRBV6-6 and TRBJ2-7; TRBD1 agrees at 9 bases. The CDR3 covers 15 residues. Germline values: CDR1 MNHNY, CDR2 SVGAGI (reference sequence). J was trimmed by 5 bases and V by 0 bases; bases with no gene match: 5. The chain's CDR3 is CASSYSGTGIHEQYF. CDR3 bases: TGTGCCAGCAGTTACTCCGGGACAGGGATCCACGAGCAGTACTTC.

The chain recombines TRBV6-1 with TRBJ2-7, with D perhaps TRBD1 (7 bases). The CDR3 sequence is 13 residues long. Germline assignment: CDR1 MNHNS and CDR2 SASEGT. Trimming removed 5 bases at V and 7 bases at J, with 15 bases between. CDR3 region: CASSSTGAGEQYF. The CDR3 bases are TGTGCCAGCAGTTCCACAGGGGCGGGGGAGCAGTACTTC.